A single count supports the clone carrying this TCR beta chain. TCRdb called the PCR reads again in MiXCR, with one record for every CDR3 protein. This table holds roughly 20,000 distinct CDR3 sequences, roughly 40% found once. The V segment lost 1 base and the J segment 2 bases; nucleotides outside the gene matches: 13. Germline CDR1 is LGHNA and CDR2 is YNFKEQ. This CDR3 spans 19 amino acids. These data originate in a study of tumor-infiltrating lymphocytes in oesophageal squamous cell carcinoma. The sequenced material came from normal esophageal tissue next to the tumor. The chain links TRBV4-2 to TRBJ2-2; 7 nucleotides line up with TRBD2. This sequence was found in a female donor with esophageal squamous cell carcinoma. DNA for the CDR3: TGTGCCAGCAGCCAAGGGGAAGCGTCCGGGAGGTTAAACACCGGGGAGCTGTTTTTT. Its translation is CASSQGEASGRLNTGELFF.